This entry concerns a single TCR beta chain. Antigen specificity is unknown. The sample originates from a study of early stage breast cancer tumors. On the study more broadly: ER+/PR+/HER2- status applied to about 70% of the 16 invasive breast tumors. General study points: Commonly generated sequences made up most enriched TCRB sequences shared between patients. In about 85% of the 16 patients, blood comparison separated tumor from normal breast.

Each sample had two DNA replicates, roughly 0.5 ug blood or about 1.5 ug tissue. TCRdb keeps only in-frame clones here, not all; method: immunoSEQ multiplex PCR. The repertoire holds over 8,500 clones, with about 79% as singletons. The TCR was taken from a person in their 40s with breast cancer. Sequencing was carried out using normal breast tissue next to the tumor.

Written as DNA, the CDR3 is TGTGCCAGCAGTTACGGGCCGCACTCTGGAAACACCATATATTTT. This codes for CASSYGPHSGNTIYF. The chain is built from TRBV6-5 and TRBJ1-3; D ambiguous. The length of the CDR3 is 15 residues. Germline-derived CDR1 and CDR2 are MNHEY and SVGAGI. V lost 2 bases and J 0 bases, leaving 8 bases between the germline ends.